Sequencing of this T cell receptor beta chain was carried out in a study of T-cell reconstitution after alpha-beta-depleted transplantation in children. This clonotype appeared once. A library of TCRbeta sequences, prepared with unique molecular identifiers, was generated. Each CDR3 protein gets one entry after TCRdb re-called the PCR reads with MiXCR. The sample carries fewer than 400,000 distinct CDR3 sequences, just over 20% recorded once. CDR1 and CDR2 from the germline V gene are DFQATT and SNEGSKA (reference sequence). Germline trimming cut 5 bases from V and 2 bases from J; bases unmatched to any gene: 4. This CDR3 is 14 amino acids long.

The chain joins TRBV20-1 to TRBJ2-1; 9 bases map to TRBD2. The receptor comes from a human donor who donated a stem cell graft to a child with acute myeloid leukemia. The source material was PBMCs from the stem cell graft donor, sampled from the stem cell graft. The CDR3 loop is CSAVIAGAYNEQFF. CDR3 DNA sequence: TGCAGTGCTGTTATAGCGGGAGCCTACAATGAGCAGTTCTTC.